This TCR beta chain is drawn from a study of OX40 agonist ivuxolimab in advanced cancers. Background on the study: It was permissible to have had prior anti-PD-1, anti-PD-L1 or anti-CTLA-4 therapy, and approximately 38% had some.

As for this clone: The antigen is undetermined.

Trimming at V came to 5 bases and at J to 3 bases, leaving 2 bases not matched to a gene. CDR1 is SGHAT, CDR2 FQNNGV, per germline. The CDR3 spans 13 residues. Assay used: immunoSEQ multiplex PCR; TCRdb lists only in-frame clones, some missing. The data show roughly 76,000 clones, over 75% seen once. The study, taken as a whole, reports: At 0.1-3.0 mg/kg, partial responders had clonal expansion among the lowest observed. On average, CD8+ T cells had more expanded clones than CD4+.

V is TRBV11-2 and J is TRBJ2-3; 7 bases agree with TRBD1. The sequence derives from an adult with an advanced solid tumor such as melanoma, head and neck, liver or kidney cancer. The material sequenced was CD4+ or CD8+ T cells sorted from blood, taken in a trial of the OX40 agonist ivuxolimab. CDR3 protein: CASSPGGTDTQYF. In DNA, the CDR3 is TGTGCCAGCAGCCCAGGGGGTACAGATACGCAGTATTTT.